Presented here are 11 T cell receptor beta chains from one specimen sequenced in a study of blood T cell repertoires in COVID-19. The data were produced by immunoSEQ multiplex PCR, yet TCRdb's version contains in-frame clones alone and is incomplete. The sample shows roughly 520,000 clones, roughly 90% of them seen only once. Input material: PBMCs or T cells enriched from blood (not recorded which). The origin of the receptors is a woman in her thirties or forties who had recovered from COVID-19.

This sequence joins TRBV6-2 or TRBV6-3 and TRBJ1-1; 7 nucleotides match TRBD1. This CDR3 comprises 15 residues. Trimming at V came to 2 bases and at J to 8 bases, leaving 11 bases not matched to a gene. CDR1 and CDR2 from the germline V gene are MNHEY and SVGEGT. The CDR3 sequence: CASSYPQQGMPEAFF. The CDR3 DNA sequence: TGTGCCAGCAGTTACCCTCAACAGGGGATGCCCGAAGCTTTCTTT.

J is TRBJ1-1 and V is TRBV10-1; 8 nucleotides line up with TRBD1. CDR1 and CDR2 (germline): WNHNN, SYGVQD (reference sequence). Trimming removed 2 bases from V and 1 base from J; junction bases left unmatched: 3. The CDR3 sequence is 15 residues long. CDR3 in amino acids: CASSEGQGWNTEAFF. Written as DNA, the CDR3 is TGCGCCAGCAGTGAGGGACAGGGTTGGAACACTGAAGCTTTCTTT.

The gene calls are TRBV7-2 and TRBJ2-7; 7 bases are a match to TRBD2. CDR1 is SGHTA and CDR2 is FQGNSA in the germline V gene. CDR3 length: 13 residues. The junction had 0 bases not matched to a gene; V was cut back by 3 bases and J by 1 base. This chain's CDR3 is CASSLRESYEQYF. Written as DNA, the CDR3 is TGTGCCAGCAGCTTGCGGGAGTCCTACGAGCAGTACTTC.

V and J are TRBV6-5 and TRBJ1-4; 7 bases are shared with TRBD1. V shed 2 bases, J shed 4 bases, and the junction held 4 bases outside the gene matches. Germline-derived CDR1 and CDR2 are MNHEY and SVGAGI. The CDR3 spans 15 residues. In DNA form, the CDR3 reads TGTGCCAGCAGTTACCTGGGACAGAGTAATGAAAAACTGTTTTTT. Translating it yields CASSYLGQSNEKLFF.

V gene TRBV6-1 combines with J gene TRBJ1-4; perhaps TRBD1 as D (5 bases). Germline CDR1 MNHNS, CDR2 SASEGT. The CDR3 runs to 14 residues. V gave up 2 bases and J gave up 7 bases, with 11 bases separating them. CDR3 amino acids: CASSEWQGSEKLFF. In nucleotides, the CDR3 is TGTGCCAGCAGTGAATGGCAGGGATCTGAAAAACTGTTTTTT.

The CDR3 nucleotides are TGTGCCAGCAGCTTAGGCGACAACAACTATGGCTACACCTTC. It encodes CASSLGDNNYGYTF. The chain links TRBV7-9 to TRBJ1-2, with D unclear. The CDR3 has 14 residues. Germline lookup yields CDR1 SEHNR and CDR2 FQNEAQ (reference sequence). The V and J ends lost 1 base and 2 bases respectively, with 8 bases between them.

In this sample, this clone turned up once. The J gene is TRBJ2-3, the V gene TRBV7-9; 16 positions match TRBD2. CDR1 and CDR2 from the germline V gene are SEHNR and FQNEAQ (reference sequence). The junction had 4 bases not matched to a gene; V was cut back by 2 bases and J by 2 bases. This CDR3 contains 18 residues. CDR3 bases: TGTGCCAGCAGCTTATATGGGACTAGCGGGAGGGCCACAGATACGCAGTATTTT. Translated: CASSLYGTSGRATDTQYF.

The CDR3 nucleotides are TGTGCCAGCAGCTTGGGTCCAGCGGGAGTCTACAATGAGCAGTTCTTC. Translation gives CASSLGPAGVYNEQFF. The chain is built from TRBV13 and TRBJ2-1, with 8 bases aligning to TRBD2. Germline V CDR1 and CDR2: PRHDT, FYEKMQ (reference sequence). The CDR3 is 16 amino acids. Trimming took 3 bases from V and 3 from J; bases not matched to a gene: 7. The full variable domain, its missing parts supplied by reference TRBV13 and TRBJ2-1, is AAGVIQSPRHLIKEKRETATLKCYPIPRHDTVYWYQQGPGQDPQFLISFYEKMQSDKGSIPDRFSAQQFSDYHSELNMSSLELGDSALYFCASSLGPAGVYNEQFFGPGTRLTVL.

The genes are TRBV15 and TRBJ2-2, with a weak D call TRBD1 (5 bases). Trimming removed 0 bases at V and 8 bases at J, with 13 bases between. The germline V gene encodes CDR1 LNHNV and CDR2 YYDKDF (reference sequence). CDR3 size: 15 residues. CDR3: CATSRDLGRVGELFF. In DNA, the CDR3 is TGTGCCACCAGCAGAGATCTCGGCAGGGTGGGGGAGCTGTTTTTT.

V and J are TRBV7-2 and TRBJ2-7; possibly TRBD2 for D (5 bases). V lost 4 bases, J lost 4 bases, and 17 bases lay in between. Germline V gene lookup returns CDR1 SGHTA and CDR2 FQGNSA. The CDR3 consists of 15 residues. The CDR3 protein is CASSSKKEVFYEQYF. In nucleotides, the CDR3 is TGTGCCAGCAGCTCGAAAAAGGAGGTTTTTTACGAGCAGTACTTC.

The chain recombines TRBV11-2 with TRBJ2-7, with 9 bases fitting TRBD2. After removal of 5 bases from V and 2 bases from J, the junction contained 7 bases not matched to a gene. From germline, CDR1 is SGHAT and CDR2 FQNNGV. The CDR3 spans 15 residues. The CDR3 sequence is CASSLAGTFTYEQYF. The CDR3 nucleotides read TGTGCCAGCAGCCTAGCGGGGACTTTCACCTACGAGCAGTACTTC.